This T cell receptor (beta chain) was identified in a study of CD8 T cells in ankylosing spondylitis. Study-wide results and caveats: What appeared characteristic of ankylosing spondylitis blood was a TCR beta motif of under 10 highly homologous variants. Before this, some motif variants had been reported in reactive arthritis synovial fluid and blood.

V lost 3 bases to trimming and J lost 0 bases; unmatched junction nucleotides: 5. The CDR3 is 15 residues long. CDR1 and CDR2 from the germline V gene are SGHDT and YYEEEE. TCRdb re-called the 5' RACE reads through MiXCR, storing one row per CDR3 protein. The sample shows 350,000 or so distinct CDR3 sequences, about 15% of them seen only once. In the case of this clonotype: Antigen: not known.

The gene calls are TRBV5-6 and TRBJ2-7; 8 bases match TRBD2. The source is a male donor with ankylosing spondylitis or in good health (not recorded which). The sequencing sample was made of blood, either unsorted or a sorted T cell fraction (not recorded which). The CDR3 spells CASSSTGGPSYEQYF. The CDR3 bases are TGTGCCAGCAGCTCTACGGGAGGGCCCTCCTACGAGCAGTACTTC.